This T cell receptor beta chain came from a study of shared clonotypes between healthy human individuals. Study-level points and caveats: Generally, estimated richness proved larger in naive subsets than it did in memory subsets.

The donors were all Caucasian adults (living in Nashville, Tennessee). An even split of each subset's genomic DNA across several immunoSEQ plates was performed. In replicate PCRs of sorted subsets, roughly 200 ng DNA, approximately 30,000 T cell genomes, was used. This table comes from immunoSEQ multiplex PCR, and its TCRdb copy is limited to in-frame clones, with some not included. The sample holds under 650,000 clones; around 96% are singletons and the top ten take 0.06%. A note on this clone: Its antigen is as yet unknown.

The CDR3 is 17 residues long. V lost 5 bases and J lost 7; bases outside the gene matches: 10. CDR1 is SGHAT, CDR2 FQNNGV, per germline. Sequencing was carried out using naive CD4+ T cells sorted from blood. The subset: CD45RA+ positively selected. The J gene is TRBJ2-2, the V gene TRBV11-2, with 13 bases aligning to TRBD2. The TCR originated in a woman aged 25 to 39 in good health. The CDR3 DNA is TGTGCCAGCAGCCAAACTAGCGGGAGGGCCTTGTACGGGGAGCTGTTTTTT. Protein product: CASSQTSGRALYGELFF.